This T cell receptor beta chain was retrieved from a study of shared clonotypes between healthy human individuals. Data came from immunoSEQ multiplex PCR; TCRdb stores just in-frame clones and leaves some out. Of some 2,400,000 clones listed, around 95% are singletons. Germline values: CDR1 MNHNY, CDR2 SVGAGI (reference sequence). CDR3 length: 14 residues. Trimming shortened V by 0 bases and J by 4 bases, and 9 bases separated the two germline ends. Sequencing was done on a sample of naive CD4+ T cells sorted from blood. Subset noted: CD45RA+ positively selected. This TCR was sampled from a man aged 18 to 30 in good health. The V and J genes are TRBV6-6 and TRBJ1-2; perhaps TRBD1 as D (5 bases). In DNA, the CDR3 is TGTGCCAGCAGTTACTCGAAGGGGTCCTATGGCTACACCTTC. It is translated as CASSYSKGSYGYTF.